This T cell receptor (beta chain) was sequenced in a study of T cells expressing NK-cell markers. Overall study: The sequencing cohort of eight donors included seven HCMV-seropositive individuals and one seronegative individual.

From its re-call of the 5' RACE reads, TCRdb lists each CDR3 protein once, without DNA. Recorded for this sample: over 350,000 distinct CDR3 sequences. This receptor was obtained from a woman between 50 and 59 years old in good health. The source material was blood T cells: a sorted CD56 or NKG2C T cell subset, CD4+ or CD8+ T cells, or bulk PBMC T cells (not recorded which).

The CDR3: CASSPTGMGSGEQYF. The V and J genes are TRBV4-2 and TRBJ2-7. CDR1 LGHNA and CDR2 YNFKEQ come from the germline V gene. The CDR3 sequence is 15 residues long.